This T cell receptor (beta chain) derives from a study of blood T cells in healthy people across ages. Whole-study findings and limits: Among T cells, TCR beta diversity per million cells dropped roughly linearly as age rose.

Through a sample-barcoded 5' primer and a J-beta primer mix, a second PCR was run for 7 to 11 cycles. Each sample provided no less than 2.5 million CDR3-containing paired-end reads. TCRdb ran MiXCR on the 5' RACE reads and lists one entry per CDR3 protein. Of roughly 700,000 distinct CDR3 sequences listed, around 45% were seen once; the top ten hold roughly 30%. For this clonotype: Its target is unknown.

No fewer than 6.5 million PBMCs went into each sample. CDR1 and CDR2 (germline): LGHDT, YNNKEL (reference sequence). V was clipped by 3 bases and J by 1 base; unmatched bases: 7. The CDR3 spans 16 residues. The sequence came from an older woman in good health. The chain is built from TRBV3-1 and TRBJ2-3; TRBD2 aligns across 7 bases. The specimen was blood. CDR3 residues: CASSHFAGDGTDTQYF. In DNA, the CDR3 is TGTGCCAGCAGCCACTTTGCGGGAGACGGCACAGATACGCAGTATTTT.